These 27 T cell receptor beta chains share one sample of origin, sequenced in a study of blood T cells in healthy people across ages. The authors ran a second PCR of about 6 to 11 cycles using a sample-barcoded 5' primer and a J-beta primer mix. TCRdb called the 5' RACE reads again in MiXCR, with one record for every CDR3 protein. The sample lists fewer than 2 million distinct CDR3 sequences; around 42% were seen once. The material sequenced was blood. The receptor source for this set is a human donor in good health.

The table lists this clonotype with a few counts. The V and J genes are TRBV7-2 and TRBJ2-7; 7 bases agree with TRBD1. This CDR3 is built from 15 residues. Germline assignment: CDR1 SGHTA and CDR2 FQGNSA. The V gene end was trimmed by 6 bases and the J gene end by 0 bases; junction bases not matched to a gene: 8. In DNA form, the CDR3 reads TGTGCCAGCAGGGAAGGGACAGCCCTCTCCTACGAGCAGTACTTC. Translated: CASREGTALSYEQYF.

The table lists this clonotype with a few counts. CDR3 nucleotide sequence: TGTGCCAGCAGTTTAGGTACTCTCCCGCTAGCTACCTACGAGCAGTACTTC. Amino acid sequence: CASSLGTLPLATYEQYF. The V gene is TRBV28, the J gene TRBJ2-7; maybe TRBD2 (5 bases). The CDR3 runs to 17 residues. Trimming shortened V by 2 bases and J by 2 bases, and 19 bases separated the two germline ends. Germline V gene lookup returns CDR1 MDHEN and CDR2 SYDVKM.

Only one count was recorded for this clonotype. The chain couples TRBV7-2 to TRBJ2-7, with 9 nucleotides matching TRBD2. Unmatched junction bases numbered 10, after V lost 0 bases and J lost 10 bases. The germline CDR1 and CDR2 sequences are SGHTA and FQGNSA. The CDR3 contains 15 residues. The CDR3 spells CASSLAGTSFGGQYF. As DNA, the CDR3 is TGTGCCAGCAGCTTAGCCGGGACTAGCTTCGGGGGCCAGTACTTC.

V usage is TRBV6-5 and J usage is TRBJ1-2, with 8 positions matching TRBD1. The J segment lost 8 bases and the V segment lost 0 bases, leaving 8 bases of the junction unmatched. The CDR3 extends over 15 amino acids. Per germline, CDR1 MNHEY and CDR2 SVGAGI. CDR3 DNA: TGTGCCAGCAGTTACTCCCCCTCCGGGACAGGCGGCTACACCTTC. Its translation: CASSYSPSGTGGYTF.

The chain is built from TRBV12-3 or TRBV12-4 and TRBJ2-5, with TRBD2 matching 9 bases. J was trimmed by 5 bases and V by 5 bases; bases with no gene match: 9. The CDR3 is 15 residues long. CDR3 bases: TGTGCCAGCAGTCCCCGTCGCGGGGGGGCGGAGACCCAGTACTTC. It is translated as CASSPRRGGAETQYF.

The chain has TRBV6-4 and TRBJ2-6; D possibly corresponds to TRBD1 (6 bases). V was pared by 0 bases and J by 18 bases, with 15 bases between. Germline loops: CDR1 MRHNA, CDR2 SNTAGT. This CDR3 region has 13 residues. The CDR3 nucleotides read TGTGCCAGCAGTGACTCGGGGGCCAACGCCCAGACTTTC. Protein product: CASSDSGANAQTF.

In this sample, this clonotype turned up a few times. The genes are TRBV7-2 and TRBJ1-5; D not certain. Between the trimmed V and J ends, which lost 3 bases and 7 bases, there was a span of 10 bases. The CDR3 spans 13 residues. Per germline, CDR1 SGHTA and CDR2 FQGNSA. CDR3 amino acids: CASSFVAAQPQHF. For the CDR3, the DNA is TGTGCCAGCAGCTTTGTGGCCGCCCAGCCCCAGCATTTT.

This clonotype was detected only once. This rearrangement joins TRBV6-2 or TRBV6-3 to TRBJ2-5; D is unclear. The ends were cut back, 0 bases at V and 2 bases at J, with 10 bases in the middle. The length of the CDR3 is 15 residues. Germline V gene lookup returns CDR1 MNHEY and CDR2 SVGEGT. The CDR3 nucleotides are TGTGCCAGCAGTTACTCGAAGGGTATTCAAGAGACCCAGTACTTC. This translates into CASSYSKGIQETQYF.

There are a few counts of this clonotype. The rearrangement joins TRBV6-5 to TRBJ1-1; a possible D gene is TRBD1 (5 bases). The V gene's germline CDR1 is MNHEY and CDR2 SVGAGI. The V and J ends lost 1 base and 3 bases respectively, with 15 bases between them. There are 16 residues in the CDR3. CDR3 residues: CASSYYGGGGYTEAFF. CDR3 bases: TGTGCCAGCAGTTACTACGGGGGGGGAGGTTACACTGAAGCTTTCTTT.

This clonotype was picked up a small number of times. V usage is TRBV20-1 and J usage is TRBJ1-2; D call uncertain. CDR3 length: 12 amino acids. Trimming cost V 7 bases and J 6 bases, with 15 bases left between them. Germline V CDR1 and CDR2: DFQATT, SNEGSKA (reference sequence). The CDR3 DNA reads as TGCAGTGTCGCGGGAAGACGGAATGGCTACACCTTC. Amino acid sequence: CSVAGRRNGYTF.

This clonotype was counted between two and nine times. V usage is TRBV7-8 and J usage is TRBJ2-1; a weak D match, TRBD1 (6 bases). Germline loops: CDR1 SGHVS, CDR2 FQNEAQ. The V end lost 4 bases, the J end lost 1 base, and 11 bases lay between the germline ends. The CDR3 runs 15 residues. CDR3 in DNA: TGTGCCAGCAGCTCGAGACAGGTGTCCTACAATGAGCAGTTCTTC. It translates to CASSSRQVSYNEQFF.

The chain carries TRBV7-2 and TRBJ2-4, with D tentatively TRBD1 or TRBD2 (7 bases each). Germline CDR1 SGHTA, CDR2 FQGNSA. The CDR3 is 14 amino acids. Trimming took off 5 bases at V and 13 bases at J, with 21 bases between the two ends. The CDR3 region has the DNA TGTGCCAGCAGCCCCCAGCAGGGGGGGAATGAGCAGTACTTC. It codes for CASSPQQGGNEQYF.

This clonotype has a single count. The chain has TRBV7-3 and TRBJ2-1; D may match TRBD1 or TRBD2 (5 bases each). The germline V gene has CDR1 SGHTA and CDR2 FQGTGA. The V gene lost 5 bases and the J gene lost 8 bases, with 16 bases spanning the gap. The CDR3 sequence is 14 residues long. This CDR3 is CASSQPGRGDEQFF. CDR3 bases: TGTGCCAGCAGCCAACCTGGACGGGGCGATGAGCAGTTCTTC.

A single count supports this clonotype. The genes are TRBV12-3 or TRBV12-4 and TRBJ2-1; D is undetermined. This CDR3 is 12 amino acids long. Between the trimmed V and J ends, which lost 3 bases and 9 bases, there was a span of 9 bases. CDR3 sequence reads: CASSFDSTEQFF. DNA of the CDR3: TGTGCCAGCAGTTTTGATAGTACTGAGCAGTTCTTC.

The CDR3, as DNA: TGTGCCAGCAGCTTTTCAGGGTGGGGAACTGGGGCCAACGTCCTGACTTTC. Translated: CASSFSGWGTGANVLTF. The V and J genes are TRBV11-2 and TRBJ2-6; a possible D gene is TRBD1 (5 bases). Germline V gene lookup returns CDR1 SGHAT and CDR2 FQNNGV. V lost 3 bases and J lost 2, with 14 bases in between. The CDR3 is 17 amino acids.

The chain uses TRBV14 and TRBJ2-7; no clear D gene. There are 11 residues in the CDR3. V lost 4 bases to trimming and J lost 7 bases, with 8 bases between them. Germline lookup yields CDR1 SGHDN and CDR2 FVKESK. The CDR3 region has the DNA TGTGCCAGCAGCCTGTGGGCTGAGCAGTACTTC. Residues: CASSLWAEQYF.

V usage is TRBV7-9 and J usage is TRBJ2-3; TRBD2 matches at 7 bases. The V gene end was trimmed by 4 bases and the J gene end by 14 bases; junction bases not matched to a gene: 15. The CDR3 length is 14 residues. Germline V gene sequence: CDR1 SEHNR, CDR2 FQNEAQ (reference sequence). CDR3 coding DNA: TGTGCCAGCAGCTCCGCGGGGACGGCGGGGGATGTGTATTTT. Amino acids: CASSSAGTAGDVYF. The full variable domain, with the rest looked up from reference TRBV7-9 and TRBJ2-3, is DTGVSQNPRHKITKRGQNVTFRCDPISEHNRLYWYRQTLGQGPEFLTYFQNEAQLEKSRLLSDRFSAERPKGSFSTLEIQRTEQGDSAMYLCASSSAGTAGDVYFGPGTRLTVL.

This sequence joins TRBV7-6 and TRBJ1-5; maybe TRBD1 (6 bases). The length of the CDR3 is 13 residues. Germline V gives CDR1 SGHVS, CDR2 FNYEAQ. Deletions cut 6 bases from V and 3 bases from J, with 9 bases between. The CDR3 DNA sequence: TGTGCCAGCAGACAGGGTTACAATCAGCCCCAGCATTTT. Translated, it gives CASRQGYNQPQHF.

This clonotype came up a few times. The genes are TRBV3-1 and TRBJ2-1; D not certain. Germline V gene sequence: CDR1 LGHDT, CDR2 YNNKEL (reference sequence). V gave up 4 bases and J gave up 11 bases, with 12 bases separating them. There are 12 residues in the CDR3. CDR3 protein: CASSLHARQQFF. The CDR3, as DNA: TGTGCCAGCAGCCTGCATGCGAGACAGCAGTTCTTC.

This clonotype was counted a few times. V gene TRBV7-2 combines with J gene TRBJ2-1; possibly TRBD1 for D (5 bases). Trimming stripped 4 bases from V and 13 bases from J, with 20 bases between. The CDR3 contains 14 residues. In germline, CDR1 is SGHTA, CDR2 FQGNSA. The CDR3 spells CASSSLVLLGAQFF. The CDR3 nucleotides are TGTGCCAGCAGCTCCCTCGTACTCCTAGGGGCCCAGTTCTTC.

On this clonotype itself: The junction shows a germline mismatch at one end, possibly a read error. The J gene is TRBJ2-1, the V gene TRBV29-1; D ambiguous. The germline V gene has CDR1 SQVTM and CDR2 ANQGSEA. The CDR3 has 14 amino acids. The CDR3 spells CSVVGLSSYNEPFF. The CDR3 DNA follows: TGCAGCGTCGTAGGGTTGAGCTCCTACAATGAGCCGTTCTTC.

This clonotype was seen more than once but under ten times. This sequence joins TRBV4-1 and TRBJ2-3, with TRBD2 matching 9 bases. CDR1 and CDR2 (germline): MGHRA, YSYEKL. This CDR3 has 18 residues. Germline trimming cut 2 bases from V and 7 bases from J; bases unmatched to any gene: 16. The CDR3 spells CASSQSGGGALRGNTQYF. In DNA, the CDR3 is TGCGCCAGCAGCCAATCGGGCGGGGGGGCCCTCAGGGGAAATACGCAGTATTTT.

CDR3 residues: CASSQDRPREQYF. Here the CDR3 DNA reads TGTGCCAGCAGCCAAGATCGCCCGAGAGAGCAGTACTTC. V is TRBV3-1 and J is TRBJ2-4; D is undetermined. Trimming cost V 0 bases and J 13 bases, with 13 bases left between them. This CDR3 comprises 13 residues. Per the germline V gene, CDR1 is LGHDT and CDR2 is YNNKEL (reference sequence).

The rearrangement links TRBV7-9 to TRBJ2-3, with D possibly matching TRBD2 (6 bases). Per the germline V gene, CDR1 is SEHNR and CDR2 is FQNEAQ (reference sequence). V was clipped by 5 bases and J by 0 bases, with 15 bases between them. The CDR3 is 16 amino acids. For the CDR3, the DNA is TGTGCCAGCAGCGCCCGGGAGTATACTAGCACAGATACGCAGTATTTT. It translates to CASSAREYTSTDTQYF.

In its sample, this clonotype was seen a few times. The J gene is TRBJ1-2, the V gene TRBV12-3 or TRBV12-4, with 8 bases that match TRBD1. J was trimmed by 12 bases and V by 3 bases; bases with no gene match: 6. The CDR3 sequence is 12 residues long. CDR3 region: CASSFGTGGHTF. CDR3 DNA: TGTGCCAGCAGTTTTGGGACAGGAGGACACACCTTC.

A note on this clonotype: Since the CDR3 does not end with the conserved phenylalanine or tryptophan, this likely comes from a read error. This chain joins TRBV6-1 and TRBJ1-1; no clear D gene. V lost 6 bases and J 4 bases, leaving 18 bases between the germline ends. The CDR3 has 15 amino acids. Germline V gene sequence: CDR1 MNHNS, CDR2 SASEGT. Written as DNA, the CDR3 is TGTGCCAGCAGGTTGTTCCGGTTGTCGGGCACTGAAGCTTTCTCT. It encodes CASRLFRLSGTEAFS.

The chain combines TRBV6-5 with TRBJ2-5; D possibly corresponds to TRBD1 (6 bases). Germline V CDR1 and CDR2: MNHEY, SVGAGI. The CDR3 is 14 amino acids. With 9 bases removed from V and 5 bases from J, the gap between germline ends came to 19 bases. The CDR3 bases are TGTGCCAGTACCGCGCATCAGGGGTTGGAGACCCAGTACTTC. This sequence encodes CASTAHQGLETQYF.